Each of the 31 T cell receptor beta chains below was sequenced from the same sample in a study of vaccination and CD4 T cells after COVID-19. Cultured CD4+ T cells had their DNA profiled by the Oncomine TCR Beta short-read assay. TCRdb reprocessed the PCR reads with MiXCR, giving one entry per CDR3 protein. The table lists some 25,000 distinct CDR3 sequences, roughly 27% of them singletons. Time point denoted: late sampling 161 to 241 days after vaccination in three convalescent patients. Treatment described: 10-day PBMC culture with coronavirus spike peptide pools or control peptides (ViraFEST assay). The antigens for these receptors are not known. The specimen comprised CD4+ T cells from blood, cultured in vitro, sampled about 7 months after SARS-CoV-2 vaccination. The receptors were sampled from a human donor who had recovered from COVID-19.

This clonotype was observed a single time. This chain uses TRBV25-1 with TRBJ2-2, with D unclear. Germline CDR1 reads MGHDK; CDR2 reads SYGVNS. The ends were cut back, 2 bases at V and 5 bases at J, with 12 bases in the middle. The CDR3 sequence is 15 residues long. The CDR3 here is CASSEGLRRTGELFF. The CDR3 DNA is TGTGCCAGCAGTGAAGGTCTCAGGAGAACCGGGGAGCTGTTTTTT.

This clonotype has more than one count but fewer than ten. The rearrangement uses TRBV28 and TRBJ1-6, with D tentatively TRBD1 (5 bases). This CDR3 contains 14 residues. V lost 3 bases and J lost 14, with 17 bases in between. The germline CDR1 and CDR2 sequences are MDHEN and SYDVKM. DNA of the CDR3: TGTGCCAGCAGTTTTGGAGGGGCCACCCCGGCCCTCCACTTT. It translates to CASSFGGATPALHF. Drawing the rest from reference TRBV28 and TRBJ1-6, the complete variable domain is DVKVTQSSRYLVKRTGEKVFLECVQDMDHENMFWYRQDPGLGLRLIYFSYDVKMKEKGDIPEGYSVSREKKERFSLILESASTNQTSMYLCASSFGGATPALHFGNGTRLTVT.

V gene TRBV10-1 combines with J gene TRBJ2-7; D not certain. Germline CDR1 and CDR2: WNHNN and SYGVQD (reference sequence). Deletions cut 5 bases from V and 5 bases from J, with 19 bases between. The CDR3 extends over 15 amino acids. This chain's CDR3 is CASSPPTRSPHEQYF. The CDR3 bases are TGCGCCAGCAGTCCCCCGACCAGATCGCCCCACGAGCAGTACTTC.

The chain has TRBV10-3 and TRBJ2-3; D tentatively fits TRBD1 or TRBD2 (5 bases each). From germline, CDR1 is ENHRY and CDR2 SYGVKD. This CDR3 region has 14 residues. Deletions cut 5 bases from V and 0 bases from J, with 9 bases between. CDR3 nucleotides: TGTGCCATCAGTCGGGGCTCTAGCACAGATACGCAGTATTTT. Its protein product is CAISRGSSTDTQYF.

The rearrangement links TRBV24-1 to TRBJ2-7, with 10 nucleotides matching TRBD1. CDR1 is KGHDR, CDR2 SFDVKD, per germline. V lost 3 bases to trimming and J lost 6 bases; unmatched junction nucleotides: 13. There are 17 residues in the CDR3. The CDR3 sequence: CATSDASGTGEFSEQYF. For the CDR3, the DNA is TGTGCCACCAGTGATGCCTCCGGGACAGGGGAATTTAGCGAGCAGTACTTC.

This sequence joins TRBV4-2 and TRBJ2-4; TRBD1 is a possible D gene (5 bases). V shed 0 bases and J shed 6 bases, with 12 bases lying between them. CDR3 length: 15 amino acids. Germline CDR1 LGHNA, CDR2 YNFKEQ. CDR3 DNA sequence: TGTGCCAGCAGCCAAGAAGAAGGGGTCGTAAACATTCAGTACTTC. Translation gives CASSQEEGVVNIQYF.

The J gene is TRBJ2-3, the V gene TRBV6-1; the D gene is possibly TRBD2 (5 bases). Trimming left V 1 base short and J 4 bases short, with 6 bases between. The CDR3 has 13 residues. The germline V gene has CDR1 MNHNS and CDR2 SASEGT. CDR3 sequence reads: CASSEGLPDTQYF. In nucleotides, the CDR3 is TGTGCCAGCAGTGAAGGACTACCAGATACGCAGTATTTT.

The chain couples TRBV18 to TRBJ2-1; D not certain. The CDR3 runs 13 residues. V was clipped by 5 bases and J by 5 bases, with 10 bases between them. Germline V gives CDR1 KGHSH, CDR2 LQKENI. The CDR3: CASSFNANNEQFF. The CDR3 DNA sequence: TGTGCCAGCTCATTCAACGCTAACAATGAGCAGTTCTTC.

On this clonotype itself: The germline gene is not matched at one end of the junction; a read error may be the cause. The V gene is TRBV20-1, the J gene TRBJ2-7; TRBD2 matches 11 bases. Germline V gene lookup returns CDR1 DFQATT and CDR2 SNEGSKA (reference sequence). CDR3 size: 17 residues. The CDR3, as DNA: TGCAGTGCTGGAGATCAGAGACTAGCGGGAAGGGGCTACGAGCAGTACTTC. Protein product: CSAGDQRLAGRGYEQYF.

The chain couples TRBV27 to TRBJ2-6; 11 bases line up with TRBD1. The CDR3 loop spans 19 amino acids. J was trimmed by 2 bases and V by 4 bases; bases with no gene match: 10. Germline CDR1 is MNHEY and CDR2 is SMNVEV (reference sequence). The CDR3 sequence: CASSSHGQGAPTGANVLTF. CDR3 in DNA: TGTGCCAGCAGTTCCCACGGACAGGGGGCACCCACTGGGGCCAACGTCCTGACTTTC.

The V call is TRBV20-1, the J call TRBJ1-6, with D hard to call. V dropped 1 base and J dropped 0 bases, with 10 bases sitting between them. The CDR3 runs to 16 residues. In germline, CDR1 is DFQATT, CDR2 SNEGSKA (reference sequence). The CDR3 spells CSARVPGSSYNSPLHF. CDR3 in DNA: TGCAGTGCTAGAGTACCCGGGAGCTCCTATAATTCACCCCTCCACTTT.

The CDR3 reads CASSSGGGIERRTDTQYF. The CDR3 DNA follows: TGTGCCAGCAGTTCTGGCGGGGGGATTGAGAGGCGCACAGATACGCAGTATTTT. J is TRBJ2-3 and V is TRBV6-5; 8 bases are a match to TRBD2. Germline V gene sequence: CDR1 MNHEY, CDR2 SVGAGI. CDR3 length: 18 amino acids. The J segment lost 1 base and the V segment lost 4 bases, leaving 13 bases of the junction unmatched.

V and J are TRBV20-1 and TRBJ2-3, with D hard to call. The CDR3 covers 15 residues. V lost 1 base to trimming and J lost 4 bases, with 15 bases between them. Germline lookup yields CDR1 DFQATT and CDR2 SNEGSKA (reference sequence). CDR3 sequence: CSARAPQVSADTQYF. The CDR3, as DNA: TGCAGTGCTAGAGCCCCACAAGTGAGTGCAGATACGCAGTATTTT.

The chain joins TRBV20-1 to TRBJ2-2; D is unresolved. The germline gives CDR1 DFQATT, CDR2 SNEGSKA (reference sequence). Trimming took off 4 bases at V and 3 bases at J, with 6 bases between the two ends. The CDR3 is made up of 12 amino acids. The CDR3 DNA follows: TGCAGTGCTACCACAGACACCGGGGAGCTGTTTTTT. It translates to CSATTDTGELFF.

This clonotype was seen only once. CDR3 nucleotides: TGTGCCAGCAGCTTGGAGGGACAGGGGGATAATTCACCCCTCCACTTT. It specifies CASSLEGQGDNSPLHF. V gene TRBV7-2 combines with J gene TRBJ1-6; 11 bases line up with TRBD1. V shed 3 bases, J shed 5 bases, and the junction held 3 bases outside the gene matches. Per germline, CDR1 SGHTA and CDR2 FQGNSA. This CDR3 is 16 amino acids long.

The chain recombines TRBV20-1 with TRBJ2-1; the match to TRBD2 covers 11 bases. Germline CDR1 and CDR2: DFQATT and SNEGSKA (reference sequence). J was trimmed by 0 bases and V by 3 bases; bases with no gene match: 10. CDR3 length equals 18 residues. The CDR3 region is CSASPLTSGDSSYNEQFF. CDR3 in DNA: TGCAGTGCTAGTCCCCTGACTAGCGGGGACAGCTCCTACAATGAGCAGTTCTTC.

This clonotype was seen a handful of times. The CDR3 DNA sequence: TGTGCCAGTGGACAAGAGGGGGAGACCCAGTACTTC. It specifies CASGQEGETQYF. The rearrangement links TRBV19 to TRBJ2-5; tentatively, D is TRBD1 or TRBD2 (5 bases each). Germline V gene sequence: CDR1 LNHDA, CDR2 SQIVND (reference sequence). The CDR3 loop spans 12 amino acids. Trimming pared 8 bases from V and 5 bases from J, leaving 12 bases between.

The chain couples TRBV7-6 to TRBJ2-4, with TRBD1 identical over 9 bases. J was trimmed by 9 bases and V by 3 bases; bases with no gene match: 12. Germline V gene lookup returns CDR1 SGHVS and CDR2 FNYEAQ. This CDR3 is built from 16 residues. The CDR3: CASSFGTGQGFSIQYF. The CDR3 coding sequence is TGTGCCAGCAGCTTTGGTACCGGACAGGGGTTTAGCATTCAGTACTTC.

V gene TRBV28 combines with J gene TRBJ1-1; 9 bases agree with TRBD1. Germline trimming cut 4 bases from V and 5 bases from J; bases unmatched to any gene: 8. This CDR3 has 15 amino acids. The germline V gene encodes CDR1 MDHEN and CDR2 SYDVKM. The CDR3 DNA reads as TGTGCCAGCAGTTCTACGGGACAGGGTCGGACTGAAGCTTTCTTT. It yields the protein CASSSTGQGRTEAFF.

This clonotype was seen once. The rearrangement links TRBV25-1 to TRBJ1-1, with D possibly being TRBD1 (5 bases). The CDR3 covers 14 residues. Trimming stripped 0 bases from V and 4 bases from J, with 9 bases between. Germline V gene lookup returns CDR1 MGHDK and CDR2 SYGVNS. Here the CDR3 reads CASSEYRGRTEAFF. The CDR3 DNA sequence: TGTGCCAGCAGTGAATATAGGGGTCGCACTGAAGCTTTCTTT.

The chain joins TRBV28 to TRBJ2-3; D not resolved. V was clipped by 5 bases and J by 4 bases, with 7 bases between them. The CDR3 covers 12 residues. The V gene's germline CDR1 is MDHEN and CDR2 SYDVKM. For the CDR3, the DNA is TGTGCCAGCAGTCCGACATCAGATACGCAGTATTTT. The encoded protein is CASSPTSDTQYF.

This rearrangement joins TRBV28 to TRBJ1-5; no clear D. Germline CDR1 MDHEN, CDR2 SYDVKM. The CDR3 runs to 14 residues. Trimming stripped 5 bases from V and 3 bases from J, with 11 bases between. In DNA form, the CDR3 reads TGTGCCAGCAGTAGACAACGAAACAATCAGCCCCAGCATTTT. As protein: CASSRQRNNQPQHF.

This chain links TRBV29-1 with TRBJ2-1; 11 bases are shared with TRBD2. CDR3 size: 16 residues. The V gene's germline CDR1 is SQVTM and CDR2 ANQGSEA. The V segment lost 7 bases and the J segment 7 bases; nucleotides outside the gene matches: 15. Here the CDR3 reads CSASRTTSGSGNEQFF. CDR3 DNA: TGCAGCGCTTCCCGAACAACTAGCGGGAGTGGGAATGAGCAGTTCTTC.

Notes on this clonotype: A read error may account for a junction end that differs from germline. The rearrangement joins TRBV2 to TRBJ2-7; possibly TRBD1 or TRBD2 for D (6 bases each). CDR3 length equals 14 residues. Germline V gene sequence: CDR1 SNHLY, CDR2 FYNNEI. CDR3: CASRNGGLSYKQYF. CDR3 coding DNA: TGTGCCAGCAGGAACGGGGGCCTCTCCTACAAGCAGTACTTC.

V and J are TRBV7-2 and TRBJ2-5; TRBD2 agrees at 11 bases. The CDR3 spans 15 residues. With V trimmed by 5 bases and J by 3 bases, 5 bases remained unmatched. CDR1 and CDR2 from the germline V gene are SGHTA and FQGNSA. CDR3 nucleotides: TGTGCCAGCAGCAAAGGGACTAGCGGTAAAGAGACCCAGTACTTC. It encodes CASSKGTSGKETQYF.

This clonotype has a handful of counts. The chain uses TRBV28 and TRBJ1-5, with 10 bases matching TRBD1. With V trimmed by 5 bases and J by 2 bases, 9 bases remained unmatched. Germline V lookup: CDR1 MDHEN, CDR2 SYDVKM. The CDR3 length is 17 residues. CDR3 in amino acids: CASSPPDRGRGNQPQHF. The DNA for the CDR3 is TGTGCCAGCAGTCCCCCAGACAGGGGGCGCGGCAATCAGCCCCAGCATTTT.

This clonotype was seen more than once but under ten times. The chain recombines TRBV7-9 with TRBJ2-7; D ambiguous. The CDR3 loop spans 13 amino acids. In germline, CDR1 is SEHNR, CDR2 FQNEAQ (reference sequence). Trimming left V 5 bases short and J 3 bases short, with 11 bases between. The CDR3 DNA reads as TGTGCCAGCAGCACCGGACGAAGCTACGAGCAGTACTTC. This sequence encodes CASSTGRSYEQYF. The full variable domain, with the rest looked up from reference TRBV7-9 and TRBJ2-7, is DTGVSQNPRHKITKRGQNVTFRCDPISEHNRLYWYRQTLGQGPEFLTYFQNEAQLEKSRLLSDRFSAERPKGSFSTLEIQRTEQGDSAMYLCASSTGRSYEQYFGPGTRLTVT.

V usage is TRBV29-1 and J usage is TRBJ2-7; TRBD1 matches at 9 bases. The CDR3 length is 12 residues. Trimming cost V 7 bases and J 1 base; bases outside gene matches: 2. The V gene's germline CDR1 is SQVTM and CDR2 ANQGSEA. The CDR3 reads CSAGQGSYEQYF. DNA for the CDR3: TGCAGCGCGGGACAGGGATCCTACGAGCAGTACTTC.

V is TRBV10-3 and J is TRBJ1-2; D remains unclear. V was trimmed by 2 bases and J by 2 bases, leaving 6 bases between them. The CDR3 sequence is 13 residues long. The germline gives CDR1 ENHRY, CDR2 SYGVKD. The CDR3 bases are TGTGCCATCAGTGAGAACGGAAACTATGGCTACACCTTC. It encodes CAISENGNYGYTF.

CDR3 sequence (DNA): TGTGCCAGCAGTAGGGGGAACGGCGGCAATCAGCCCCAGCATTTT. As protein: CASSRGNGGNQPQHF. This chain uses TRBV6-1 with TRBJ1-5, with D tentatively TRBD1 (6 bases). CDR1 is MNHNS and CDR2 is SASEGT in the germline V gene. The V end was cut by 5 bases, the J end by 2 bases, with 13 bases between. This CDR3 region has 15 residues.

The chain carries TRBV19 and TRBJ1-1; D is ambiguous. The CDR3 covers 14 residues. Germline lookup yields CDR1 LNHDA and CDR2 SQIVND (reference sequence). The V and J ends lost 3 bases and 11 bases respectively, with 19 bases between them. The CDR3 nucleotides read TGTGCCAGTAGTATCGCTACCGATACAACAAGGGCTTTCTTT. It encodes CASSIATDTTRAFF.